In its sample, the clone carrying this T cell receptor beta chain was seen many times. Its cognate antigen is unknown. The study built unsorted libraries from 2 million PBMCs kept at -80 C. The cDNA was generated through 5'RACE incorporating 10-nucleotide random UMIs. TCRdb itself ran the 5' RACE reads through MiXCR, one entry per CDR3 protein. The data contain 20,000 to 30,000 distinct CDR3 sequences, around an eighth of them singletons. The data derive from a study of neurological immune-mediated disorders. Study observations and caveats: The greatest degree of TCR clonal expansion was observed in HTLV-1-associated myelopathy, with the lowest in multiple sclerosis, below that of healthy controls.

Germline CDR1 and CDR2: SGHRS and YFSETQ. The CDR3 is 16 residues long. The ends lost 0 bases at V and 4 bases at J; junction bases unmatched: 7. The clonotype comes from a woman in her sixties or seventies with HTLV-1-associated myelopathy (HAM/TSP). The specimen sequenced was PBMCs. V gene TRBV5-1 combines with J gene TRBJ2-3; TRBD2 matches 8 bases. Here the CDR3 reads CASSLDGGGPPDTQYF. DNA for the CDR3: TGCGCCAGCAGCTTGGACGGGGGGGGTCCCCCAGATACGCAGTATTTT.